Each of the 8 T cell receptor beta chains below was sequenced from the same sample in a study of T cells in Graves' hyperthyroidism and ophthalmopathy. Amplified TCR beta CDR3 regions came from RNA transcripts. A set of HTBI primers served as the primers for a first-round RT-PCR of the TCR CDR3. TCRdb called the multiplex PCR reads again in MiXCR, with one record for every CDR3 protein. Of 600,000 to 700,000 distinct CDR3 sequences listed, 14% to 15% were seen once; the top ten hold 4% to 5.5%. The sequencing input was blood. The receptors were sampled from a woman aged 40-49 years with Graves' ophthalmopathy.

This clonotype has just a few counts. The rearrangement uses TRBV28 and TRBJ2-7; D remains ambiguous. Germline V gene data show CDR1 as MDHEN and CDR2 as SYDVKM. CDR3 size: 14 residues. Trimming removed 1 base at V and 0 bases at J, with 7 bases between. CDR3 DNA: TGTGCCAGCAGTTTATTTATCAGCTCCTACGAGCAGTACTTC. Translating it yields CASSLFISSYEQYF.

This clonotype came up a few times. The chain couples TRBV3-1 to TRBJ1-5; weak D call: TRBD1 (5 bases). V dropped 1 base and J dropped 2 bases, with 9 bases sitting between them. CDR3 length: 15 residues. Germline assignment: CDR1 LGHDT and CDR2 YNNKEL (reference sequence). The CDR3 DNA reads as TGTGCCAGCAGCCAAGGGGGGAAGGGCAATCAGCCCCAGCATTTT. Its translation: CASSQGGKGNQPQHF.

This clonotype was observed at least ten times. The chain uses TRBV29-1 and TRBJ2-7, with D maybe TRBD2 (5 bases). The germline V gene encodes CDR1 SQVTM and CDR2 ANQGSEA. Trimming removed 5 bases from V and 0 bases from J, with 14 bases in between. The CDR3 is 14 residues long. The CDR3 reads CSVREGRSSYEQYF. CDR3 sequence (DNA): TGCAGCGTTCGAGAGGGTAGGAGCTCCTACGAGCAGTACTTC.

This clonotype has a count of ten or more. This rearrangement joins TRBV28 to TRBJ1-2; no clear D. V lost 4 bases to trimming and J lost 8 bases, with 14 bases between them. CDR1 and CDR2 from the germline V gene are MDHEN and SYDVKM. The CDR3 length is 13 residues. The CDR3 nucleotides read TGTGCCAGCAGTTCCCCGGGCTTCGGGGGCTACACCTTC. Amino acid sequence: CASSSPGFGGYTF.

Here the CDR3 reads CASSDMAGFSSYEQYF. In DNA form, the CDR3 reads TGTGCCAGCAGTGATATGGCAGGCTTTAGCTCCTACGAGCAGTACTTC. The V call is TRBV2, the J call TRBJ2-7; no clear D gene. The germline gives CDR1 SNHLY, CDR2 FYNNEI. This CDR3 contains 16 residues. Trimming pared 3 bases from V and 0 bases from J, leaving 15 bases between.

This clonotype was counted many times. This chain connects TRBV28 to TRBJ1-2, with TRBD1 identical over 8 bases. The junction had 15 bases not matched to a gene; V was cut back by 6 bases and J by 3 bases. The CDR3 loop spans 17 amino acids. The germline CDR1 and CDR2 sequences are MDHEN and SYDVKM. CDR3 nucleotides: TGTGCCAGCAGACCCTGGGACAGGTCGGGAGAGTACTATGGCTACACCTTC. It translates to CASRPWDRSGEYYGYTF.

This clonotype was found many times. The gene calls are TRBV12-3 or TRBV12-4 and TRBJ2-7; D is possibly TRBD1 or TRBD2 (6 bases each). V dropped 5 bases and J dropped 0 bases, with 14 bases sitting between them. The CDR3 totals 15 residues. CDR3 sequence reads: CASSLRGVSSYEQYF. DNA for the CDR3: TGTGCCAGCAGTCTGAGGGGGGTGAGCTCCTACGAGCAGTACTTC.

The rearrangement links TRBV6-2 or TRBV6-3 to TRBJ2-7; 7 bases map to TRBD2. This CDR3 contains 15 residues. Looked up from germline, CDR1 is MNHEY and CDR2 is SVGEGT. V was pared by 6 bases and J by 0 bases, with 8 bases of the junction left unmatched. CDR3 region: CASSPRLAASYEQYF. CDR3 bases: TGTGCCAGCAGCCCCCGGCTAGCGGCCTCCTACGAGCAGTACTTC.